This T cell receptor (beta chain) derives from a study of blood T cell repertoires in COVID-19. The data were produced by immunoSEQ multiplex PCR, yet TCRdb's version contains in-frame clones alone and is incomplete. The repertoire holds approximately 190,000 clones, with approximately 90% as singletons. With 3 bases removed from V and 7 bases from J, the gap between germline ends came to 18 bases. Germline loops: CDR1 SGHAT, CDR2 FQNNGV. The CDR3 is 15 residues long. Sequenced sample: peripheral blood. The sequence was collected from a man between 60 and 75 years old with active or convalescent COVID-19. The rearrangement links TRBV11-2 to TRBJ1-2, with D perhaps matching TRBD1 (5 bases). The CDR3 here is CASSFSAGMSGGYTF. CDR3 nucleotides: TGTGCCAGCAGCTTTTCCGCAGGGATGAGTGGTGGCTACACCTTC. Variable domain in full (rest from reference TRBV11-2 and TRBJ1-2): EAGVAQSPRYKIIEKRQSVAFWCNPISGHATLYWYQQILGQGPKLLIQFQNNGVVDDSQLPKDRFSAERLKGVDSTLKIQPAKLEDSAVYLCASSFSAGMSGGYTFGSGTRLTVV.